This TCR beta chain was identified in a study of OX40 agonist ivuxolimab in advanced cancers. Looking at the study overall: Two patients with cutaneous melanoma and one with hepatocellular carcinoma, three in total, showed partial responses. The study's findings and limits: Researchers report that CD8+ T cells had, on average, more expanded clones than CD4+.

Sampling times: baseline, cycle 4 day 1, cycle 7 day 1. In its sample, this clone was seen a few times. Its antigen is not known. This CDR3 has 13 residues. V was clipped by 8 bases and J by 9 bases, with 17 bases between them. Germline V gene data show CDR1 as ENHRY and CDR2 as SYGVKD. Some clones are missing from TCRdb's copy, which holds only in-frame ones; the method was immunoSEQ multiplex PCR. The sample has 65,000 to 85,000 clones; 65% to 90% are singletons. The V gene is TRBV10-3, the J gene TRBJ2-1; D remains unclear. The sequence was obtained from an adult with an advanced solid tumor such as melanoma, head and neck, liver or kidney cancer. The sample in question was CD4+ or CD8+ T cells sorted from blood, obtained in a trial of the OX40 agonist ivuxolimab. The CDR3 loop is CAISPPTKSEQFF. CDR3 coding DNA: TGTGCCATCTCCCCGCCGACAAAAAGTGAGCAGTTCTTC.